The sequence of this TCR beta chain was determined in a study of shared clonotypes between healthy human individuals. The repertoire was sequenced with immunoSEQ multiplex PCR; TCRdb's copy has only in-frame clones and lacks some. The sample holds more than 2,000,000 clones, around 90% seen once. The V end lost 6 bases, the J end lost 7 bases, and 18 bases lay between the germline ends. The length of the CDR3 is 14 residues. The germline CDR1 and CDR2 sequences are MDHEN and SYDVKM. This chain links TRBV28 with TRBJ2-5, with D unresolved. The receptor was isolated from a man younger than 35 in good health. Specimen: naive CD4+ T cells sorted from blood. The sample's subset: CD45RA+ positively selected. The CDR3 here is CASSPREGFGTQYF. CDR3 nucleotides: TGTGCCAGCAGCCCCCGAGAAGGCTTTGGGACCCAGTACTTC.